The clone carrying this TCR beta chain appeared many times. This record belongs to a study of blood T cell repertoires in COVID-19. Turning to the study itself: Sites across the United States, Italy and Spain contributed samples from acute and convalescent COVID-19. T cells, B-cell-depleted T cells, or PBMCs provided the cDNA or gDNA that served as material.

Cohort placement rested on clinical history that participants reported themselves. Method: immunoSEQ multiplex PCR; TCRdb's copy keeps in-frame clones and lacks some. The table has roughly 150,000 clones, more than 70% seen once. Germline V gene sequence: CDR1 MGHRA, CDR2 YSYEKL. The CDR3 contains 16 residues. V dropped 0 bases and J dropped 4; count of bases not matched to a gene: 5. Sequencing was carried out using PBMCs or T cells enriched from blood (not recorded which). The receptor's source is a man aged 40-50 years who had recovered from COVID-19. The V call is TRBV4-1, the J call TRBJ2-5; TRBD2 agrees at 10 bases. As DNA, the CDR3 is TGCGCCAGCAGCCAAGATTGGCCTAGCGGGGGAGAGACCCAGTACTTC. Translated: CASSQDWPSGGETQYF.